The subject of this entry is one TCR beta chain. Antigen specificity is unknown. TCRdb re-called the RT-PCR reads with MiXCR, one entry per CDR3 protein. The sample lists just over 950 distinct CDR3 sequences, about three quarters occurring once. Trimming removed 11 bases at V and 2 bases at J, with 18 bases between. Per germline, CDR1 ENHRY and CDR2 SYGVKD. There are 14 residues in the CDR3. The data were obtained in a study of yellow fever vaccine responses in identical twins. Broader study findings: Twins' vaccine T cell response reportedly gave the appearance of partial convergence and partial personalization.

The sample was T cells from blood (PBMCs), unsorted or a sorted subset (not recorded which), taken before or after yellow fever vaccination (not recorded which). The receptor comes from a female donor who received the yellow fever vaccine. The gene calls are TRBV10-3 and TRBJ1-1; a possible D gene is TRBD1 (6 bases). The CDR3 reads CAARPGARNTEAFF. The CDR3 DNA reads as TGTGCCGCCCGCCCAGGGGCGAGAAACACTGAAGCTTTCTTT.